This is a list of T cell receptor beta chains from one sample in a study of T cell responses to AZD1222 COVID-19 vaccine. Repertoires were generated with immunoSEQ multiplex PCR, while TCRdb's copy carries only in-frame clones and drops some. The sample holds 95,000 to 100,000 clones, about nine tenths seen once. The material was peripheral blood, obtained on day 0 of AZD1222 vaccination. These receptors all come from an adult in good health. The CDR3 runs from the conserved cysteine through the conserved F or W. D genes are given only for firm matches. Size tells how often a clone was seen (once, few, many) or the class of an expanded clone, and some rows leave it out.

v_gene,j_gene,abundance,d_gene,CDR3aa,CDR3nt
TRBV4-1,TRBJ1-1,once,.,CASSQDPSLNTEAFF,TGCGCCAGCAGCCAAGATCCCTCTTTGAACACTGAAGCTTTCTTT
TRBV11-2,TRBJ1-2,.,.,CASSLTAGTIANYGYTF,TGTGCCAGCAGCTTAACTGCAGGGACTATAGCTAACTATGGCTACACCTTC
TRBV5-4,TRBJ2-1,.,TRBD1,CASSGDRGPRYNEQFF,TGTGCCAGCAGCGGGGACAGGGGCCCTCGTTACAATGAGCAGTTCTTC
TRBV7-8,TRBJ1-5,.,.,CASSPGLHQPQHF,TGTGCCAGCAGCCCAGGGCTTCATCAGCCCCAGCATTTT
TRBV19,TRBJ1-1,.,.,CASSIDRGTEAFF,TGTGCCAGTAGTATAGATCGGGGCACTGAAGCTTTCTTT
TRBV5-1,TRBJ1-1,.,TRBD1,CASSFAQGQIRQNTEAFF,TGCGCCAGCAGTTTCGCCCAGGGACAGATCAGACAGAACACTGAAGCTTTCTTT
TRBV19,TRBJ1-2,.,.,CASSVPEQGYYGYTF,TGTGCCAGTAGTGTCCCGGAACAGGGCTACTATGGCTACACCTTC
TRBV30,TRBJ1-2,.,.,CAWSPGRDYGYTF,TGTGCCTGGAGTCCCGGCAGGGACTATGGCTACACCTTC
TRBV6-2/TRBV6-3,TRBJ2-7,.,.,CASSYYAYEQYF,TGTGCCAGCAGTTACTACGCCTACGAGCAGTACTTC
TRBV7-2,TRBJ2-1,once,TRBD1,CASDRGTYNEQFF,TGTGCATCGGACAGGGGGACATACAATGAGCAGTTCTTC
TRBV28,TRBJ1-5,.,.,CASTLNSNQPQHF,TGTGCCAGCACCCTTAATAGCAATCAGCCCCAGCATTTT
TRBV29-1,TRBJ2-5,few,.,CSVARGETQYF,TGCAGCGTTGCCCGCGGAGAGACCCAGTACTTC
TRBV18,TRBJ1-1,.,.,CASSPGAANTEAFF,TGTGCCAGCTCACCTGGGGCAGCCAACACTGAAGCTTTCTTT
TRBV5-6,TRBJ2-2,.,.,CASSPRGWGNAGELFF,TGTGCCAGCAGCCCACGGGGTTGGGGGAACGCCGGGGAGCTGTTTTTT
TRBV7-9,TRBJ1-6,.,TRBD1,CASTKTGQGNSPLHF,TGTGCCAGCACCAAGACGGGACAGGGTAATTCACCCCTCCACTTT
TRBV2,TRBJ1-1,.,.,CASTSRGGTEAFF,TGTGCCAGCACCTCAAGGGGTGGCACTGAAGCTTTCTTT
TRBV9,TRBJ2-2,.,.,CASSVRGDTGELFF,TGTGCCAGCAGCGTACGAGGGGACACCGGGGAGCTGTTTTTT
TRBV11-2,TRBJ2-7,.,.,CASSAQVVIDEQYF,TGTGCCAGCAGCGCCCAGGTGGTAATAGACGAGCAGTACTTC